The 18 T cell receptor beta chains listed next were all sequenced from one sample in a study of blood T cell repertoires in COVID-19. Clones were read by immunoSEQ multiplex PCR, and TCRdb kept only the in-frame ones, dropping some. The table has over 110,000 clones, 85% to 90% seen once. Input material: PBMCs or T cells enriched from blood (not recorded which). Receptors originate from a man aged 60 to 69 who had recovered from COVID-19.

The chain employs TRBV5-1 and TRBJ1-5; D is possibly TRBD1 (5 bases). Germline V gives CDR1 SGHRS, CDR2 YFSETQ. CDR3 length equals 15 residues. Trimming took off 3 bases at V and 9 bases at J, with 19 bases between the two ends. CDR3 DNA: TGCGCCAGCAGCTCCACAGGACCGCGCGAAGGGCCCCAGCATTTT. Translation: CASSSTGPREGPQHF.

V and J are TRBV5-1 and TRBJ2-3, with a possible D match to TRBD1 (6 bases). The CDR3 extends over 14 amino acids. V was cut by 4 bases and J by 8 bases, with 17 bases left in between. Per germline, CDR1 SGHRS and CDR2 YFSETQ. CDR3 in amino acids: CASSPDYEGVTQYF. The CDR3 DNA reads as TGCGCCAGCAGCCCAGACTACGAGGGGGTTACGCAGTATTTT.

CDR3 sequence (DNA): TGTGCCAGCAGCGTCGACTTGCCCGTCACAGATACGCAGTATTTT. It specifies CASSVDLPVTDTQYF. The rearrangement uses TRBV9 and TRBJ2-3; D gene uncertain. CDR3 size: 15 residues. The germline CDR1 and CDR2 sequences are SGDLS and YYNGEE. V lost 2 bases and J lost 2, with 12 bases in between.

The CDR3, as DNA: TGCGCCAGCAGCCCGGGCGGGGGAGGGGCAGATACGCAGTATTTT. It codes for CASSPGGGGADTQYF. The chain combines TRBV5-1 with TRBJ2-3; 7 nucleotides line up with TRBD2. V lost 4 bases, J lost 4 bases, and 9 bases stayed unmatched. Germline CDR1 reads SGHRS; CDR2 reads YFSETQ. The CDR3 totals 15 residues.

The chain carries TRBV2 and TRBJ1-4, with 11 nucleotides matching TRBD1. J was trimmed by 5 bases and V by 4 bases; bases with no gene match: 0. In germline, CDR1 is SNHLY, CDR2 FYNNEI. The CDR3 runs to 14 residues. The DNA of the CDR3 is TGTGCCAGCAGTGGGGACAGGGGGAATGAAAAACTGTTTTTT. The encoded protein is CASSGDRGNEKLFF.

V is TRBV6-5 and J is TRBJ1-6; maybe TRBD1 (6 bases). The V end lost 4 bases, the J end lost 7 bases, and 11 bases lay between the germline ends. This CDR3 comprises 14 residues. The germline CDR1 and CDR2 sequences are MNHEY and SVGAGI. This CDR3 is CASSWGQGNSPLHF. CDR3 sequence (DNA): TGTGCCAGCAGTTGGGGGCAGGGGAATTCACCCCTCCACTTT.

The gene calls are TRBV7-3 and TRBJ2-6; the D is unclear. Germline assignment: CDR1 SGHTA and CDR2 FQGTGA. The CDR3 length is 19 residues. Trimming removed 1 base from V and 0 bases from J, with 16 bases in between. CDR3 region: CASSLRATAFFSGANVLTF. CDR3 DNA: TGTGCCAGCAGCTTAAGGGCCACAGCATTCTTCTCTGGGGCCAACGTCCTGACTTTC.

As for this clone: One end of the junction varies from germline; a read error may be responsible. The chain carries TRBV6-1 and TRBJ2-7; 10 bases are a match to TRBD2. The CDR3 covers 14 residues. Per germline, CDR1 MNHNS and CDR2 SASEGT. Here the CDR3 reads CASSETASGGVVSF. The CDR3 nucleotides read TGTGCCAGCAGTGAGACGGCTAGCGGGGGAGTGGTTAGCTTC.

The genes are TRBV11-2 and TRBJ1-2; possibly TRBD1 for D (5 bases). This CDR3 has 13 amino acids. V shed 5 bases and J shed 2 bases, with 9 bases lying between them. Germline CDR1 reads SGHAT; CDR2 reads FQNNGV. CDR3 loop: CASSPQGNYGYTF. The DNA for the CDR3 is TGTGCCAGCAGCCCTCAGGGAAACTATGGCTACACCTTC.

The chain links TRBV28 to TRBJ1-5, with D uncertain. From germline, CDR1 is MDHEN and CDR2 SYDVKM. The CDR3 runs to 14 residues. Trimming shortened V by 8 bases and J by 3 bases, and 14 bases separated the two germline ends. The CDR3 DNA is TGTGCCAGCCTCTCCAGGATGGCCAATCAGCCCCAGCATTTT. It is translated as CASLSRMANQPQHF.

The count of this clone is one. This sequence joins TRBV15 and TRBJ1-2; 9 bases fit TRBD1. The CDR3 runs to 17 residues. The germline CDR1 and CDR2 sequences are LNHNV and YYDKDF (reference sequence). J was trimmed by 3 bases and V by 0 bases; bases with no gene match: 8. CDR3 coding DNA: TGTGCCACCAGCAGAGATTCGGGACAGGGTAGTCACTATGGCTACACCTTC. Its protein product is CATSRDSGQGSHYGYTF.

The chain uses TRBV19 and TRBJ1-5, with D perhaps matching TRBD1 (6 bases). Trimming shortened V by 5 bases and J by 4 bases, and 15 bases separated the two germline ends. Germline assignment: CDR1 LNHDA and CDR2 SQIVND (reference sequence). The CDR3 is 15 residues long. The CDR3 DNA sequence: TGTGCCAGTAGTCCCGCCCAAGGGACAAATCAGCCCCAGCATTTT. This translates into CASSPAQGTNQPQHF.

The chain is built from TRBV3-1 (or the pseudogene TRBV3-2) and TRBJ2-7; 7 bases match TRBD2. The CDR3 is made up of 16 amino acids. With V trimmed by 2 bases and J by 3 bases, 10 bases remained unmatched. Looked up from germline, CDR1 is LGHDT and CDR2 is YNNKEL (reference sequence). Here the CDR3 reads CASSQNLAGAVYEQYF. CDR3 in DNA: TGTGCCAGCAGCCAAAATCTTGCGGGAGCCGTCTACGAGCAGTACTTC.

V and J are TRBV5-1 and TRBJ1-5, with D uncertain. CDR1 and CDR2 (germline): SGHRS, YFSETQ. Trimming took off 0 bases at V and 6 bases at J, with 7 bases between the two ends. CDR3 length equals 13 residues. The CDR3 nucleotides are TGCGCCAGCAGCTTGGGGGAGGGTCAGCCCCAGCATTTT. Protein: CASSLGEGQPQHF.

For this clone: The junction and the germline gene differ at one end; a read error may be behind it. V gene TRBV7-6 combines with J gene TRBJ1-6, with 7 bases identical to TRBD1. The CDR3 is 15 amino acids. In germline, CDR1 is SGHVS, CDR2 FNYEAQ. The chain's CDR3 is CATSLAGTDNSPLHF. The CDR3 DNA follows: TGTGCCACCAGCTTAGCGGGGACAGATAATTCACCCCTCCACTTT. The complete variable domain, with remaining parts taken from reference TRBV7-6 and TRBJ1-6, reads GAGVSQSPRYKVTKRGQDVALRCDPISGHVSLYWYRQALGQGPEFLTYFNYEAQQDKSGLPNDRFSAERPEGSISTLTIQRTEQRDSAMYRCATSLAGTDNSPLHFGNGTRLTVT.

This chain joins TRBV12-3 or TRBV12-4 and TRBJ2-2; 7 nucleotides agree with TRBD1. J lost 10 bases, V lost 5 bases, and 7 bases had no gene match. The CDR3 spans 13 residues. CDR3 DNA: TGTGCCAGCAGTACGACAGGGTGGACGGAGCTGTTTTTT. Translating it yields CASSTTGWTELFF.

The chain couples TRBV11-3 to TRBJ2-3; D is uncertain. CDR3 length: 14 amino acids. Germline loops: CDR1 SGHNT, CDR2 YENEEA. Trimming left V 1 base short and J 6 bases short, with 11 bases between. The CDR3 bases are TGTGCCAGCAGCTTAGGAGGTTGGCAGGATACGCAGTATTTT. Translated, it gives CASSLGGWQDTQYF.

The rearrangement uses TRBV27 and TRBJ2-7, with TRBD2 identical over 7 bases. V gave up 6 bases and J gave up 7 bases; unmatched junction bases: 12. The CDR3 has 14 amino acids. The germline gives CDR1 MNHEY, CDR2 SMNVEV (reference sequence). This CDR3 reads CASRWTWTSGEQYF. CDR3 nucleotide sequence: TGTGCCAGCAGATGGACCTGGACTAGTGGTGAGCAGTACTTC.